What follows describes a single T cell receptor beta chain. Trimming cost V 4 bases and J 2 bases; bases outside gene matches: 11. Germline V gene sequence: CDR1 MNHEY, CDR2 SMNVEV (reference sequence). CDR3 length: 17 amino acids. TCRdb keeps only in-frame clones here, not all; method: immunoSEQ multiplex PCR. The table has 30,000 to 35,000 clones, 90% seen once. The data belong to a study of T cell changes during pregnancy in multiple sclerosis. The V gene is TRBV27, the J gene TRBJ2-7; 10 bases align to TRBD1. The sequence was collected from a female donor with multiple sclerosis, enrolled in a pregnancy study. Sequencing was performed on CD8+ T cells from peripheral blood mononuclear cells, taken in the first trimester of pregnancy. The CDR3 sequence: CASSSLETGGHTYEQYF. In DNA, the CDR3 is TGTGCCAGCAGTTCCCTCGAGACAGGGGGCCACACCTACGAGCAGTACTTC.